These 8 T cell receptor beta chains were sequenced from one sample in a study of shared clonotypes between healthy human individuals. The assay was immunoSEQ multiplex PCR, and TCRdb's table has in-frame clones only and misses some. Seen here are some 790,000 clones, about two thirds observed once, and the top ten hold under 2%. The sample comprised memory CD4+ T cells sorted from blood. Sample subset: CD45RA-negative fraction. These receptors were taken from a woman in her 30s in good health.

V is TRBV18 and J is TRBJ2-1; 9 bases map to TRBD2. V shed 4 bases and J 8 bases; nucleotides not matched to a gene: 12. Looked up from germline, CDR1 is KGHSH and CDR2 is LQKENI. The CDR3 totals 16 residues. The CDR3 DNA is TGTGCCAGCTCACTTACTAGCGGGCCCTACGGGGATGAGCAGTTCTTC. The encoded protein is CASSLTSGPYGDEQFF.

The J gene is TRBJ2-4, the V gene TRBV7-2; the match to TRBD2 covers 9 bases. The germline V gene encodes CDR1 SGHTA and CDR2 FQGNSA. Losses at the gene ends were 4 bases for V and 4 bases for J; bases not matched to a gene: 8. The CDR3 loop spans 16 amino acids. In DNA, the CDR3 is TGTGCCAGCAGCTCCCAAAGCGGGGGGCCAAAAAACATTCAGTACTTC. Translating it yields CASSSQSGGPKNIQYF.

The chain joins TRBV6-1 to TRBJ2-7, with TRBD1 identical over 8 bases. From germline, CDR1 is MNHNS and CDR2 SASEGT. This CDR3 region has 14 residues. The V segment lost 2 bases and the J segment 5 bases; nucleotides outside the gene matches: 5. The CDR3 nucleotides read TGTGCCAGCAGTGAAACAGGGGGACACCACGAGCAGTACTTC. Its protein is CASSETGGHHEQYF.

This clone was recorded once. The rearrangement uses TRBV27 and TRBJ2-7; TRBD2 matches 8 bases. Germline lookup yields CDR1 MNHEY and CDR2 SMNVEV (reference sequence). The CDR3 has 15 residues. The V and J ends lost 4 bases and 2 bases, in that order; junction bases with no gene match: 7. CDR3 loop: CASSSRSGSTYEQYF. CDR3 bases: TGTGCCAGCAGTTCACGCAGCGGGAGTACCTACGAGCAGTACTTC.

The gene calls are TRBV19 and TRBJ1-5; D uncertain. With 7 bases removed from V and 6 bases from J, the gap between germline ends came to 13 bases. Germline V lookup: CDR1 LNHDA, CDR2 SQIVND (reference sequence). CDR3 size: 13 residues. CDR3 sequence: CASTLLEGQPQHF. For the CDR3, the DNA is TGTGCCAGTACCCTCCTCGAGGGTCAGCCCCAGCATTTT.

This chain uses TRBV5-1 with TRBJ2-1; D tentatively reads TRBD1 or TRBD2 (5 bases each). Germline V lookup: CDR1 SGHRS, CDR2 YFSETQ. V lost 5 bases to trimming and J lost 5 bases, with 17 bases between them. The CDR3 sequence is 15 residues long. The CDR3 region is CASSLMGTGHNEQFF. The CDR3 nucleotides are TGCGCCAGCAGTCTGATGGGGACGGGACACAATGAGCAGTTCTTC.

The chain links TRBV11-2 to TRBJ2-3; 9 nucleotides line up with TRBD2. The CDR3 sequence is 16 residues long. The V gene end was trimmed by 1 base and the J gene end by 5 bases; junction bases not matched to a gene: 7. The germline V gene encodes CDR1 SGHAT and CDR2 FQNNGV. The CDR3, as DNA: TGTGCCAGCAGCTTAGGGAATAGCGGGAGTATAGATACGCAGTATTTT. Its protein is CASSLGNSGSIDTQYF.

V is TRBV6-5 and J is TRBJ2-7, with 11 bases identical to TRBD2. The V segment lost 5 bases and the J segment 6 bases; nucleotides outside the gene matches: 9. Germline V gene data show CDR1 as MNHEY and CDR2 as SVGAGI. This CDR3 is 15 amino acids long. CDR3 DNA sequence: TGTGCCAGCAGTGCCACTAGCGGGGGACGAGGCGAGCAGTACTTC. This translates into CASSATSGGRGEQYF.